This TCR beta chain emerged from a study of blood T cell repertoires in COVID-19. On the study more broadly: Researchers got acute and convalescent COVID-19 samples from the United States, Italy and Spain.

The repertoire was sequenced with immunoSEQ multiplex PCR; TCRdb's copy has only in-frame clones and lacks some. The sample records hundreds of thousands of clones, roughly 87% being singletons. Trimming cost V 5 bases and J 5 bases, with 9 bases left between them. Germline V gene data show CDR1 as SGHRS and CDR2 as YFSETQ. CDR3 length: 12 amino acids. What was sequenced was PBMCs or T cells enriched from blood (not recorded which). This chain uses TRBV5-1 with TRBJ2-3; D not certain. The sequence was obtained from a woman between 25 and 40 years old who had recovered from COVID-19. The chain's CDR3 is CASRADGDTQYF. The CDR3 DNA follows: TGCGCCAGCAGGGCGGATGGAGATACGCAGTATTTT.